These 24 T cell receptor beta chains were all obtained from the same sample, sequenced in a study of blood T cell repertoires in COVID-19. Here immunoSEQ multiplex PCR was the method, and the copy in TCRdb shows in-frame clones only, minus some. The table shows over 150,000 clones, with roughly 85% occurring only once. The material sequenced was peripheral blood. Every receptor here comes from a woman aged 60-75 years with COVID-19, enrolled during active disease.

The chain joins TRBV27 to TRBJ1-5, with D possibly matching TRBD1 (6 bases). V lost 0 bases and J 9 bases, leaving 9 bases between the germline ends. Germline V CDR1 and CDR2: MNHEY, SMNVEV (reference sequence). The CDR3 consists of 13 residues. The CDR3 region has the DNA TGTGCCAGCAGTTTATCTGGGGGCGGGCCCCAGCATTTT. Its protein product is CASSLSGGGPQHF.

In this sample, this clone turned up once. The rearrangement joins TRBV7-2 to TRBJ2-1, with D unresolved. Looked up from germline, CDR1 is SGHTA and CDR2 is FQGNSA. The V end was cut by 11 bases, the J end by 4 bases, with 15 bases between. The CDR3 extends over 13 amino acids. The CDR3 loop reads CAQSTLGYNEQFF. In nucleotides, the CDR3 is TGTGCCCAATCAACCCTCGGGTACAATGAGCAGTTCTTC.

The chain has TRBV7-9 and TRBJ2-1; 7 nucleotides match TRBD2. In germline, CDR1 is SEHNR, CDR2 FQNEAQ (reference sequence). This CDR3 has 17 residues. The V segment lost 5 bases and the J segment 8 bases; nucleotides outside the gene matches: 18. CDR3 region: CASSSQGGRRWVDEQFF. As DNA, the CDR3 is TGTGCCAGCAGCAGCCAGGGCGGGAGAAGATGGGTCGATGAGCAGTTCTTC. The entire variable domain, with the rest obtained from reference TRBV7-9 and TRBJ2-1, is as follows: DTGVSQNPRHKITKRGQNVTFRCDPISEHNRLYWYRQTLGQGPEFLTYFQNEAQLEKSRLLSDRFSAERPKGSFSTLEIQRTEQGDSAMYLCASSSQGGRRWVDEQFFGPGTRLTVL.

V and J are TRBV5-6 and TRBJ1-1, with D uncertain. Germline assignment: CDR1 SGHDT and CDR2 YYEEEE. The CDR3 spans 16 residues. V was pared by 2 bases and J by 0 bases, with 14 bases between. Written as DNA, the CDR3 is TGTGCCAGCAGCTTTCAAGCACCGATGGTGAACACTGAAGCTTTCTTT. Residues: CASSFQAPMVNTEAFF.

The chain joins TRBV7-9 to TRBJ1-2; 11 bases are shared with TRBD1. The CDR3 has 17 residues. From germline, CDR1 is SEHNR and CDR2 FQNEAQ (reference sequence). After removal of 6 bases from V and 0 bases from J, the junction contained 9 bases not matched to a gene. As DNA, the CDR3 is TGTGCCAGCAGGCCGCCCGGACAGGGGGCCCCTAACTATGGCTACACCTTC. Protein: CASRPPGQGAPNYGYTF. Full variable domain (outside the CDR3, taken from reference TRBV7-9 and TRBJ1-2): DTGVSQNPRHKITKRGQNVTFRCDPISEHNRLYWYRQTLGQGPEFLTYFQNEAQLEKSRLLSDRFSAERPKGSFSTLEIQRTEQGDSAMYLCASRPPGQGAPNYGYTFGSGTRLTVV.

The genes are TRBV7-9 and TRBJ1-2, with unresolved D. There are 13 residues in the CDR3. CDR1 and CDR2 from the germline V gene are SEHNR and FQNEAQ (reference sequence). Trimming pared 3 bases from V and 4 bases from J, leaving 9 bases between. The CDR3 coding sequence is TGTGCCAGCAGCTTCGTGTCTAGCTATGGCTACACCTTC. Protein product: CASSFVSSYGYTF.

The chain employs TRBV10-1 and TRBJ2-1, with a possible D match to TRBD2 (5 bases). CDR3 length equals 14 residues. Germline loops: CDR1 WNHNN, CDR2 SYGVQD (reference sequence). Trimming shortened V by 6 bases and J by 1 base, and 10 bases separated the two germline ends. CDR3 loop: CASSLSGSYNEQFF. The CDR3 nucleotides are TGCGCCAGCAGCCTAAGCGGTTCCTACAATGAGCAGTTCTTC.

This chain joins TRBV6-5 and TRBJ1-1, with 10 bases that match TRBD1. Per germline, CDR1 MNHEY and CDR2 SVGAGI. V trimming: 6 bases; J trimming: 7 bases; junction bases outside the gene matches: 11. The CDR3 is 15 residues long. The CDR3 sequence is CASRYQTGGVVEAFF. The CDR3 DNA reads TGTGCCAGCAGATACCAGACAGGGGGCGTCGTTGAAGCTTTCTTT.

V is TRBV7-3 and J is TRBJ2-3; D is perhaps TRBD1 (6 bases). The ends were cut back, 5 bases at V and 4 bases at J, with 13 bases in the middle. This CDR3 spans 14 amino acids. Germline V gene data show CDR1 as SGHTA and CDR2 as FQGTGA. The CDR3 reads CASSVTGYPDTQYF. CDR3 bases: TGTGCCAGCAGCGTGACAGGTTATCCAGATACGCAGTATTTT.

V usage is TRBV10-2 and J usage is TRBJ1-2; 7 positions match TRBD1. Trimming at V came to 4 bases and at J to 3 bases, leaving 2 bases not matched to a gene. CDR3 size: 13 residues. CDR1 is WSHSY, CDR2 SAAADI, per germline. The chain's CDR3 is CASSADRDYGYTF. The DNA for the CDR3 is TGCGCCAGCAGTGCAGACAGGGACTATGGCTACACCTTC.

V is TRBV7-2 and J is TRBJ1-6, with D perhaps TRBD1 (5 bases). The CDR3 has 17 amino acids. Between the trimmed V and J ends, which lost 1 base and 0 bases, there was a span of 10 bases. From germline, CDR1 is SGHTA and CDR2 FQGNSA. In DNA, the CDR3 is TGTGCCAGCAGCTTAGTGGGGCCCAACTCCTATAATTCACCCCTCCACTTT. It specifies CASSLVGPNSYNSPLHF.

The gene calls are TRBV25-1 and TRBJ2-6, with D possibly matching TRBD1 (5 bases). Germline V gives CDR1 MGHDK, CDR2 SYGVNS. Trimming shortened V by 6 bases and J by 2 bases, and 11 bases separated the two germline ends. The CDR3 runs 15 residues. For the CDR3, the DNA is TGTGCCAGCAGGACAGATGGGGCTGGGGCCAACGTCCTGACTTTC. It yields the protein CASRTDGAGANVLTF.

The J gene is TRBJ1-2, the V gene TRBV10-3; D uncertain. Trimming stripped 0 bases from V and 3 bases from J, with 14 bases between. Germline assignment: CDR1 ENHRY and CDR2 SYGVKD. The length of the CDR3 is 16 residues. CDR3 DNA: TGTGCCATCAGTGAGTCTCACAGCCCCCTACACTATGGCTACACCTTC. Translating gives CAISESHSPLHYGYTF.

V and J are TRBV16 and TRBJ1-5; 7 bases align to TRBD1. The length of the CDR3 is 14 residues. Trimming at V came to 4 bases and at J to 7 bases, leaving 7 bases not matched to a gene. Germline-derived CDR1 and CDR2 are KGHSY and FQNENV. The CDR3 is CASSRRQGEQPQHF. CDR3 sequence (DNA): TGTGCCAGCAGCCGCCGACAGGGAGAACAGCCCCAGCATTTT.

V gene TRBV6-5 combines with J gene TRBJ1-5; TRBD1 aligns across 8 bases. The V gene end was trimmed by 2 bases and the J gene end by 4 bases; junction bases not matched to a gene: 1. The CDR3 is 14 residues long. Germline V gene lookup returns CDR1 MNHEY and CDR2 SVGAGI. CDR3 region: CASSYRTGNQPQHF. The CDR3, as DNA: TGTGCCAGCAGTTACCGGACAGGGAATCAGCCCCAGCATTTT.

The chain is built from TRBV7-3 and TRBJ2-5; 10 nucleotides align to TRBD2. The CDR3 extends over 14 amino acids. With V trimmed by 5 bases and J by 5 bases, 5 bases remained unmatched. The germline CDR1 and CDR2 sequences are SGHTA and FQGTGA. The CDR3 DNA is TGTGCCAGCAGCCTAGCGGGAGTAGGGGAGACCCAGTACTTC. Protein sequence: CASSLAGVGETQYF.

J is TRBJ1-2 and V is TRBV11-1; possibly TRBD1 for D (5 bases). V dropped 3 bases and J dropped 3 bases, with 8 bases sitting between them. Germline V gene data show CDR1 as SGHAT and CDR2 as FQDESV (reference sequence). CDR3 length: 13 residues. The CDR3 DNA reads TGTGCCAGCAGCTTCGGAGGGGACTATGGCTACACCTTC. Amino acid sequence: CASSFGGDYGYTF.

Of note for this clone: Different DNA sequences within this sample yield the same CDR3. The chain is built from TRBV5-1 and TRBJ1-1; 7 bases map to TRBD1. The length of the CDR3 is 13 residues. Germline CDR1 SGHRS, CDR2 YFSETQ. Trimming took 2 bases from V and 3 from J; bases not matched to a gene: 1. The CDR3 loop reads CASSFTGDTEAFF. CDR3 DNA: TGCGCCAGCAGCTTTACAGGGGACACTGAAGCTTTCTTT. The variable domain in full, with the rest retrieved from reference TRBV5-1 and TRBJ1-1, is KAGVTQTPRYLIKTRGQQVTLSCSPISGHRSVSWYQQTPGQGLQFLFEYFSETQRNKGNFPGRFSGRQFSNSRSEMNVSTLELGDSALYLCASSFTGDTEAFFGQGTRLTVV.

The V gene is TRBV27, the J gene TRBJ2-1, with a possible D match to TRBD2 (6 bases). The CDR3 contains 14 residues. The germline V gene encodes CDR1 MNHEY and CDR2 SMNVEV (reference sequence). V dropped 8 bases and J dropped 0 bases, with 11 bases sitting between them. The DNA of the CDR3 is TGTGCCAGCGCCCGGGGGACCTCCTACAATGAGCAGTTCTTC. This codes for CASARGTSYNEQFF.

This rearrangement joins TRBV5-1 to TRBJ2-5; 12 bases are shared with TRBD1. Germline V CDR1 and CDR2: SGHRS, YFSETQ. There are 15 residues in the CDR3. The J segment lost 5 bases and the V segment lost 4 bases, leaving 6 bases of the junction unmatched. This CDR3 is CASSPGTGGYETQYF. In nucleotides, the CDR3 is TGCGCCAGCAGCCCCGGGACAGGGGGCTATGAGACCCAGTACTTC.

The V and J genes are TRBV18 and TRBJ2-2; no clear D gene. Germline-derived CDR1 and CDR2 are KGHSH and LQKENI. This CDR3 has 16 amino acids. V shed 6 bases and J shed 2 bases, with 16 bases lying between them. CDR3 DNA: TGTGCCAGCTCGAATGCGGCCTACTTAAACACCGGGGAGCTGTTTTTT. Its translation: CASSNAAYLNTGELFF. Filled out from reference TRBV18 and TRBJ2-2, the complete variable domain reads NAGVMQNPRHLVRRRGQEARLRCSPMKGHSHVYWYRQLPEEGLKFMVYLQKENIIDESGMPKERFSAEFPKEGPSILRIQQVVRGDSAAYFCASSNAAYLNTGELFFGEGSRLTVL.

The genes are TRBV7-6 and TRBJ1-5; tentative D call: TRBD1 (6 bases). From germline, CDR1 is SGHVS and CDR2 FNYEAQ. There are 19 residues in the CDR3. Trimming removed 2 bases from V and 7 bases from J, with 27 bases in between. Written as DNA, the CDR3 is TGTGCCAGCAGCTTACCCTACCCCCATAGTATACAGGGAAGACAGCCCCAGCATTTT. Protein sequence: CASSLPYPHSIQGRQPQHF. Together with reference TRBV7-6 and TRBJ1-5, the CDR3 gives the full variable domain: GAGVSQSPRYKVTKRGQDVALRCDPISGHVSLYWYRQALGQGPEFLTYFNYEAQQDKSGLPNDRFSAERPEGSISTLTIQRTEQRDSAMYRCASSLPYPHSIQGRQPQHFGDGTRLSIL.

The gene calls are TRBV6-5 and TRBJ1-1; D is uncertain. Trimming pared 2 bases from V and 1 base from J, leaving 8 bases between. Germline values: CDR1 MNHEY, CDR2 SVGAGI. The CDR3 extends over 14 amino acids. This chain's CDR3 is CASSYQVRNTEAFF. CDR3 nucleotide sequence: TGTGCCAGCAGTTACCAGGTGAGGAACACTGAAGCTTTCTTT.

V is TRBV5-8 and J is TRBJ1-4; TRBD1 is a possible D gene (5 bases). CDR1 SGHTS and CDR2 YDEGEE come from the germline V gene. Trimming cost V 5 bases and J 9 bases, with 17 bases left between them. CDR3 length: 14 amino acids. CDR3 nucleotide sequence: TGTGCCAGCAGTGCAGGACAAGGGGCCAAAAAACTGTTTTTT. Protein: CASSAGQGAKKLFF.